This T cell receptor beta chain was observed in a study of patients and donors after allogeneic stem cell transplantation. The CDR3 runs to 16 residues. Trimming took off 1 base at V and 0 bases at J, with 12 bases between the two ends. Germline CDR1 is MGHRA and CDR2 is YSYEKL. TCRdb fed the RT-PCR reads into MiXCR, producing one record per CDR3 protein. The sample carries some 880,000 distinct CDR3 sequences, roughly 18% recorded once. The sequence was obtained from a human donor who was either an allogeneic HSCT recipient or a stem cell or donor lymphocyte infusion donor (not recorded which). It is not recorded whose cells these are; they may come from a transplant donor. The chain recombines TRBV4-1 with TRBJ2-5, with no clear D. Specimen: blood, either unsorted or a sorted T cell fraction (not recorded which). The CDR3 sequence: CASSQGESVDQETQYF. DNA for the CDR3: TGCGCCAGCAGCCAAGGGGAAAGTGTTGACCAAGAGACCCAGTACTTC.